The 12 T cell receptor beta chains in this list originate from one sample, sequenced in a study of CD8 T cells in ankylosing spondylitis (dated by TCRdb to about 2017). The library was prepared using 5' RACE. Data came from an Illumina HiSeq 2500. Starting from the raw public reads, TCRdb applied fastp trimming at Q25, assembled clones with MiXCR and retained in-frame beta chains. Under each unique CDR3 protein, matching rows form one entry showing the most common genes and DNA. Within this sample are roughly 240,000 distinct CDR3 sequences, with roughly 8.2% of them counted one time only. The ten largest clonotypes hold around 4.8% of the sample. Material for sequencing was blood, either unsorted or a sorted T cell fraction (not recorded which). These receptor sequences come from a female donor with ankylosing spondylitis or in good health (not recorded which).

This clonotype was counted many times. The chain employs TRBV4-1 and TRBJ1-2; TRBD1 agrees at 10 bases. Trimming took 5 bases from V and 5 from J; bases not matched to a gene: 5. The germline V gene has CDR1 MGHRA and CDR2 YSYEKL. CDR3 length equals 14 residues. In DNA form, the CDR3 reads TGCGCCAGCAGCATCGGGACAGGGGATTATGGCTACACCTTC. This codes for CASSIGTGDYGYTF.

This clonotype was seen many times. The chain is built from TRBV5-1 and TRBJ1-2; D is possibly TRBD1 (5 bases). Germline V CDR1 and CDR2: SGHRS, YFSETQ. The CDR3 length is 15 residues. Between the trimmed V and J ends, which lost 0 bases and 5 bases, there was a span of 14 bases. The CDR3: CASSLASDSLYGYTF. CDR3 in DNA: TGCGCCAGCAGCTTGGCCAGTGACAGCTTATATGGCTACACCTTC.

This clonotype showed up many times. V and J are TRBV11-2 and TRBJ2-7; the match to TRBD2 covers 7 bases. V lost 0 bases to trimming and J lost 0 bases; unmatched junction nucleotides: 2. Germline values: CDR1 SGHAT, CDR2 FQNNGV. This CDR3 has 15 amino acids. CDR3 region: CASSLDRLASYEQYF. CDR3 coding DNA: TGTGCCAGCAGCTTAGACCGACTAGCCTCCTACGAGCAGTACTTC.

V gene TRBV7-2 combines with J gene TRBJ2-4; TRBD2 aligns across 7 bases. This CDR3 has 14 residues. J was trimmed by 8 bases and V by 2 bases; bases with no gene match: 6. Per the germline V gene, CDR1 is SGHTA and CDR2 is FQGNSA. The CDR3 sequence: CASSLSGGSDIQYF. The CDR3 DNA reads TGTGCCAGCAGCTTATCGGGCGGGAGTGACATTCAGTACTTC.

This clonotype was detected ten times or more. The chain employs TRBV25-1 and TRBJ2-2; no clear D gene. Between the trimmed V and J ends, which lost 6 bases and 5 bases, there was a span of 10 bases. This CDR3 comprises 13 residues. The germline CDR1 and CDR2 sequences are MGHDK and SYGVNS. DNA of the CDR3: TGTGCCAGCAGAGGGATCGAAACCGGGGAGCTGTTTTTT. Its protein is CASRGIETGELFF.

In its sample, this clonotype was seen many times. The gene calls are TRBV5-1 and TRBJ2-1; D is possibly TRBD2 (6 bases). This CDR3 has 13 residues. Per germline, CDR1 SGHRS and CDR2 YFSETQ. V shed 4 bases and J shed 6 bases, with 11 bases lying between them. The CDR3 sequence is CASSLHSGNEQFF. CDR3 DNA: TGCGCCAGCAGCCTCCATAGCGGCAATGAGCAGTTCTTC.

The sample holds many counts of this clonotype. A much larger clone lies one base from this, so it may be a read error. The chain has TRBV7-9 and TRBJ2-7, with TRBD1 as a possible D gene (6 bases). V lost 6 bases to trimming and J lost 3 bases, with 9 bases between them. In germline, CDR1 is SEHNR, CDR2 FQNEAQ (reference sequence). The CDR3 is 12 amino acids. CDR3 sequence reads: CASRSDSYEQYF. As DNA, the CDR3 is TGTGCCAGCAGGTCGGACAGCTACGAGCAGTACTTC.

The DNA for the CDR3 is TGTGCCAGCAGTTACGTGCGGAGGGGTAACGGGGAGCTGTTTTTT. Its protein product is CASSYVRRGNGELFF. The V and J genes are TRBV6-5 and TRBJ2-2; D may be TRBD2 (6 bases). V lost 2 bases to trimming and J lost 7 bases, with 14 bases between them. Germline V CDR1 and CDR2: MNHEY, SVGAGI. The CDR3 runs 15 residues.

In this sample, this clonotype turned up many times. The chain recombines TRBV20-1 with TRBJ2-3; D is unresolved. The CDR3 loop spans 15 amino acids. The V gene's germline CDR1 is DFQATT and CDR2 SNEGSKA (reference sequence). Trimming stripped 0 bases from V and 0 bases from J, with 10 bases between. The CDR3 DNA reads as TGCAGTGCTAGAGATGATCAGCGAAGCACAGATACGCAGTATTTT. Its translation: CSARDDQRSTDTQYF.

This clonotype was counted at least ten times. J is TRBJ2-1 and V is TRBV20-1; maybe TRBD1 (6 bases). Germline-derived CDR1 and CDR2 are DFQATT and SNEGSKA (reference sequence). Trimming stripped 3 bases from V and 6 bases from J, with 15 bases between. CDR3 length: 14 amino acids. The CDR3 loop reads CSASYRVNPNEQFF. The CDR3 region has the DNA TGCAGTGCTAGTTACAGGGTAAACCCCAATGAGCAGTTCTTC.

This clonotype was counted at least ten times. The chain uses TRBV20-1 and TRBJ2-7; 8 bases align to TRBD2. The germline CDR1 and CDR2 sequences are DFQATT and SNEGSKA (reference sequence). CDR3 size: 14 residues. V dropped 1 base and J dropped 5; count of bases not matched to a gene: 7. The DNA of the CDR3 is TGCAGTGCTAGAGTCCCGGGAGGGTCCCACGAGCAGTACTTC. This gives the protein CSARVPGGSHEQYF.

This clonotype was found many times. V gene TRBV12-3 or TRBV12-4 combines with J gene TRBJ2-5, with D perhaps TRBD1 or TRBD2 (5 bases each). This CDR3 has 16 amino acids. Deletions cut 4 bases from V and 3 bases from J, with 18 bases between. The CDR3 bases are TGTGCCAGCAGTTCAAGCCAAAGAGGGGTAGAAGAGACCCAGTACTTC. Translation gives CASSSSQRGVEETQYF.